This TCR beta chain is from a study of T-cell reconstitution after alpha-beta-depleted transplantation in children. The germline gives CDR1 LGHNA, CDR2 YSLEER. V gave up 0 bases and J gave up 0 bases, with 12 bases separating them. The CDR3 spans 16 residues. TCRbeta library construction was performed incorporating unique molecular identifiers. TCRdb reprocessed the PCR reads with MiXCR, giving one entry per CDR3 protein. The table has approximately 230,000 distinct CDR3 sequences, around 25% seen once. The sequence derives from a female patient between 2 and 15 years old who had a stem cell transplant for congenital amegakaryocytic thrombocytopenia, so the T cells may come from the graft donor. The J gene is TRBJ2-7, the V gene TRBV4-3; D is unresolved. Sample: PBMCs, mostly from graft donor cells, taken 360 days after TCRalphabeta/CD19-depleted stem cell transplant. CDR3 sequence reads: CASSQEWVPVSYEQYF. The CDR3 DNA follows: TGCGCCAGCAGCCAAGAGTGGGTCCCAGTCTCCTACGAGCAGTACTTC.